This entry lists 23 T cell receptor beta chains sequenced from one sample in a study of cytomegalovirus exposure and HLA in healthy donors. PCR amplification relied on 60 Vbeta primers (plus 13 Jbeta primers). The assay was immunoSEQ multiplex PCR, and TCRdb's table has in-frame clones only and misses some. Here the sample spans 150,000 or so clones, over 60% being singletons. The sample consisted of PBMCs. Source of these receptors: a middle-aged man in good health and CMV-seropositive.

The chain employs TRBV28 and TRBJ2-2, with D unresolved. The CDR3 sequence is 13 residues long. The germline CDR1 and CDR2 sequences are MDHEN and SYDVKM. Trimming pared 2 bases from V and 6 bases from J, leaving 7 bases between. The CDR3 sequence is CASSLLVAGELFF. DNA of the CDR3: TGTGCCAGCAGTTTACTCGTCGCCGGGGAGCTGTTTTTT.

This clone was observed a few times. The V gene is TRBV25-1, the J gene TRBJ2-1; possible D gene TRBD2, 6 bases. Deletions cut 3 bases from V and 8 bases from J, with 8 bases between. CDR3 length: 12 residues. CDR1 and CDR2 from the germline V gene are MGHDK and SYGVNS. The CDR3 here is CASSEGGYEQFF. The CDR3 coding sequence is TGTGCCAGCAGTGAGGGGGGTTATGAGCAGTTCTTC.

The chain couples TRBV15 to TRBJ1-4; TRBD1 might be the D (5 bases). Germline V gene lookup returns CDR1 LNHNV and CDR2 YYDKDF (reference sequence). This CDR3 is 17 amino acids long. Trimming took off 3 bases at V and 3 bases at J, with 17 bases between the two ends. This CDR3 reads CATSREPQGGSNEKLFF. The CDR3 DNA reads TGTGCCACCAGCAGGGAACCCCAGGGTGGTTCTAATGAAAAACTGTTTTTT. Full variable domain (remainder filled in from reference TRBV15 and TRBJ1-4): DAMVIQNPRYQVTQFGKPVTLSCSQTLNHNVMYWYQQKSSQAPKLLFHYYDKDFNNEADTPDNFQSRRPNTSFCFLDIRSPGLGDTAMYLCATSREPQGGSNEKLFFGSGTQLSVL.

The J gene is TRBJ1-4, the V gene TRBV25-1; D is ambiguous. V gave up 2 bases and J gave up 1 base, with 8 bases separating them. This CDR3 region has 15 residues. Germline CDR1 and CDR2: MGHDK and SYGVNS. In DNA, the CDR3 is TGTGCCAGCAGTGAAGGGAGGGTAACTAATGAAAAACTGTTTTTT. Protein product: CASSEGRVTNEKLFF.

The chain uses TRBV5-4 and TRBJ1-6; 8 nucleotides align to TRBD1. The CDR3 is made up of 15 amino acids. V dropped 3 bases and J dropped 7; count of bases not matched to a gene: 6. The germline V gene has CDR1 SGHNT and CDR2 YYREEE (reference sequence). The CDR3: CASSYLQGENSPLHF. The CDR3 bases are TGTGCCAGCAGCTACTTACAGGGGGAAAATTCACCCCTCCACTTT.

The chain uses TRBV27 and TRBJ2-7, with 12 positions matching TRBD2. Germline CDR1 is MNHEY and CDR2 is SMNVEV (reference sequence). CDR3 size: 15 residues. After removal of 2 bases from V and 6 bases from J, the junction contained 5 bases not matched to a gene. The CDR3 loop is CASSLLAGGPVEQYF. CDR3 nucleotide sequence: TGTGCCAGCAGTTTACTAGCGGGAGGGCCAGTCGAGCAGTACTTC.

This clone showed up just once. The chain couples TRBV4-2 to TRBJ2-3; 7 nucleotides agree with TRBD2. Trimming removed 3 bases from V and 4 bases from J; junction bases left unmatched: 4. The CDR3 is 14 amino acids. Germline V CDR1 and CDR2: LGHNA, YNFKEQ. The CDR3 protein is CASSQGLTADTQYF. CDR3 in DNA: TGTGCCAGCAGCCAGGGACTAACGGCAGATACGCAGTATTTT.

The rearrangement links TRBV29-1 to TRBJ1-1; the match to TRBD1 covers 9 bases. With V trimmed by 6 bases and J by 7 bases, 3 bases remained unmatched. Germline V gene lookup returns CDR1 SQVTM and CDR2 ANQGSEA. The CDR3 totals 11 residues. This CDR3 reads CSVQGAGEAFF. In DNA, the CDR3 is TGCAGCGTACAGGGGGCCGGTGAAGCTTTCTTT.

The rearrangement links TRBV27 to TRBJ1-2; D gene uncertain. Trimming shortened V by 8 bases and J by 7 bases, and 14 bases separated the two germline ends. The germline gives CDR1 MNHEY, CDR2 SMNVEV (reference sequence). This CDR3 spans 12 amino acids. CDR3 protein: CASGFKNGGYTF. The CDR3 nucleotides are TGTGCCAGCGGCTTTAAAAATGGTGGCTACACCTTC.

This chain connects TRBV9 to TRBJ2-3, with D possibly matching TRBD1 (6 bases). Germline V gene sequence: CDR1 SGDLS, CDR2 YYNGEE. CDR3 size: 16 residues. Trimming took 4 bases from V and 1 from J, leaving 16 bases between them. The DNA for the CDR3 is TGTGCCAGCAGCCCCGGACAGAACAATGGCACAGATACGCAGTATTTT. It specifies CASSPGQNNGTDTQYF.

The chain employs TRBV18 and TRBJ1-2; 7 nucleotides agree with TRBD1. Germline V gene data show CDR1 as KGHSH and CDR2 as LQKENI. This CDR3 contains 16 residues. J was trimmed by 7 bases and V by 3 bases; bases with no gene match: 14. CDR3 loop: CASSPETGSSVGGYTF. In DNA, the CDR3 is TGTGCCAGCTCACCGGAGACAGGGTCTTCTGTGGGTGGCTACACCTTC. The full variable domain, rest sourced from reference TRBV18 and TRBJ1-2, is NAGVMQNPRHLVRRRGQEARLRCSPMKGHSHVYWYRQLPEEGLKFMVYLQKENIIDESGMPKERFSAEFPKEGPSILRIQQVVRGDSAAYFCASSPETGSSVGGYTFGSGTRLTVV.

This CDR3 is CASSLMTENTEAFF. The CDR3 bases are TGTGCCAGCAGCCTGATGACAGAGAACACTGAAGCTTTCTTT. The V gene is TRBV9, the J gene TRBJ1-1; D is perhaps TRBD1 (5 bases). Trimming left V 4 bases short and J 1 base short, with 11 bases between. The CDR3 runs 14 residues. Per the germline V gene, CDR1 is SGDLS and CDR2 is YYNGEE.

The V gene is TRBV19, the J gene TRBJ1-2; D perhaps matches TRBD1 (6 bases). V gave up 10 bases and J gave up 7 bases, with 16 bases separating them. From germline, CDR1 is LNHDA and CDR2 SQIVND (reference sequence). The CDR3 runs to 12 residues. CDR3 nucleotide sequence: TGTGCCACCATTCACAGGGACGGTGGCTACACCTTC. Amino acid sequence: CATIHRDGGYTF.

CDR3 DNA sequence: TGTGCCAGCAGCTTAGGCAGGGCGGAAGGCTACACCTTC. Amino acid sequence: CASSLGRAEGYTF. The rearrangement uses TRBV7-9 and TRBJ1-2, with D possibly being TRBD1 (5 bases). V dropped 1 base and J dropped 8 bases, with 11 bases sitting between them. The CDR3 loop spans 13 amino acids. Per germline, CDR1 SEHNR and CDR2 FQNEAQ (reference sequence).

This sequence joins TRBV18 and TRBJ2-7, with TRBD2 matching over 12 bases. J was trimmed by 3 bases and V by 2 bases; bases with no gene match: 2. Germline V gene sequence: CDR1 KGHSH, CDR2 LQKENI. The CDR3 has 15 amino acids. The CDR3 loop reads CASSPTTSGSYEQYF. The CDR3 nucleotides are TGTGCCAGCTCACCAACGACTAGCGGGAGCTACGAGCAGTACTTC.

This clone occurred once. The J gene is TRBJ2-3, the V gene TRBV29-1, with 10 bases identical to TRBD1. Trimming removed 5 bases from V and 6 bases from J; junction bases left unmatched: 5. Looked up from germline, CDR1 is SQVTM and CDR2 is ANQGSEA. The CDR3 length is 13 residues. This CDR3 reads CSVPGQGWDTQYF. The CDR3 bases are TGCAGCGTTCCGGGACAGGGGTGGGATACGCAGTATTTT.

This clone was found a few times. The rearrangement links TRBV5-3 to TRBJ2-3; 7 bases fit TRBD2. TRBV5-3 is labeled an ORF, and its function is uncertain. The CDR3 is 14 residues long. V shed 3 bases, J shed 4 bases, and the junction held 5 bases outside the gene matches. This chain's CDR3 is CARSCGRWADTQYF. In nucleotides, the CDR3 is TGTGCCAGAAGCTGCGGGAGATGGGCAGATACGCAGTATTTT.

The chain employs TRBV6-6 and TRBJ1-3; D perhaps matches TRBD1 (6 bases). Germline assignment: CDR1 MNHNY and CDR2 SVGAGI (reference sequence). Trimming stripped 5 bases from V and 3 bases from J, with 14 bases between. The CDR3 length is 15 residues. The CDR3 spells CASSTGGGGGNTIYF. For the CDR3, the DNA is TGTGCCAGCAGTACGGGTGGGGGCGGTGGAAACACCATATATTTT.

The CDR3 loop is CASSQVRPTGQTDEQYF. The CDR3 DNA follows: TGCGCCAGCAGCCAAGTTCGCCCGACAGGGCAAACGGACGAGCAGTACTTC. The chain uses TRBV4-1 and TRBJ2-7, with 7 bases lining up with TRBD1. After removal of 1 base from V and 5 bases from J, the junction contained 14 bases not matched to a gene. Germline V gene lookup returns CDR1 MGHRA and CDR2 YSYEKL. The CDR3 has 17 amino acids.

The V gene is TRBV4-3, the J gene TRBJ2-5, with TRBD2 matching over 9 bases. The CDR3 loop spans 17 amino acids. From germline, CDR1 is LGHNA and CDR2 YSLEER. With 0 bases clipped from V and 5 bases from J, the junction kept 10 bases outside the gene matches. CDR3 amino acids: CASSQDRPAGGGETQYF. In nucleotides, the CDR3 is TGCGCCAGCAGCCAAGATCGGCCCGCGGGAGGGGGGGAGACCCAGTACTTC.

The gene calls are TRBV11-2 and TRBJ2-2; maybe TRBD1 (6 bases). Trimming shortened V by 0 bases and J by 7 bases, and 12 bases separated the two germline ends. There are 15 residues in the CDR3. Germline assignment: CDR1 SGHAT and CDR2 FQNNGV. The CDR3 sequence: CASSLDQGLGGELFF. The CDR3 coding sequence is TGTGCCAGCAGCTTAGATCAGGGGCTCGGCGGGGAGCTGTTTTTT.

The chain is built from TRBV10-2 and TRBJ2-3, with D possibly being TRBD2 (6 bases). Germline V gene data show CDR1 as WSHSY and CDR2 as SAAADI. The CDR3 length is 15 residues. Trimming pared 11 bases from V and 4 bases from J, leaving 22 bases between. The CDR3 is CASCSDSGGPDTQYF. CDR3 coding DNA: TGCGCCTCCTGTTCCGATAGCGGAGGACCAGATACGCAGTATTTT.

The sample holds a few counts of this clone. The genes are TRBV5-4 and TRBJ2-1; tentatively, D is TRBD1 (6 bases). V gave up 6 bases and J gave up 4 bases, with 11 bases separating them. This CDR3 spans 13 amino acids. Germline CDR1 SGHNT, CDR2 YYREEE (reference sequence). CDR3 DNA: TGTGCCAGCACCTGGGGGCAGTACAATGAGCAGTTCTTC. It yields the protein CASTWGQYNEQFF.